Each of the 9 T cell receptor beta chains below was sequenced from the same sample in a study of CD8 T cells in Susac syndrome. RNA amounts of roughly 0.5 to 1 ug underwent reverse transcription with random hexamers. TCRdb re-called the immunoSEQ multiplex PCR reads with MiXCR, one entry per CDR3 protein. The repertoire holds 110,000 or so distinct CDR3 sequences, 85% to 95% seen once, with around 0.1% in the top ten. The sequencing input was CD4+ T cells from PBMCs. All receptors come from a human donor in good health.

The genes are TRBV7-9 and TRBJ1-5; D is ambiguous. Germline loops: CDR1 SEHNR, CDR2 FQNEAQ (reference sequence). The CDR3 has 12 amino acids. The ends were cut back, 1 base at V and 7 bases at J, with 5 bases in the middle. The CDR3 DNA reads TGTGCCAGCAGCTTAGGCTTACAGCCCCAGCATTTT. This codes for CASSLGLQPQHF.

V gene TRBV28 combines with J gene TRBJ1-6; TRBD1 is a possible D gene (6 bases). The CDR3 has 13 residues. V gave up 10 bases and J gave up 5 bases, with 12 bases separating them. Germline values: CDR1 MDHEN, CDR2 SYDVKM. CDR3 DNA sequence: TGTGCCACCCGGGACATTCATAATTCACCCCTCCACTTT. This codes for CATRDIHNSPLHF.

The chain joins TRBV5-4 to TRBJ2-5; D is unresolved. Germline values: CDR1 SGHNT, CDR2 YYREEE (reference sequence). The length of the CDR3 is 14 residues. V lost 0 bases and J lost 1, with 7 bases in between. CDR3: CASSLERTQETQYF. Written as DNA, the CDR3 is TGTGCCAGCAGCTTGGAACGTACCCAAGAGACCCAGTACTTC.

The chain couples TRBV25-1 to TRBJ2-7; tentatively, D is TRBD1 or TRBD2 (5 bases each). Germline V CDR1 and CDR2: MGHDK, SYGVNS. This CDR3 contains 15 residues. Trimming removed 1 base at V and 3 bases at J, with 13 bases between. The CDR3 loop is CASSEFRDGNYEQYF. The CDR3 DNA follows: TGTGCCAGCAGTGAATTTCGGGACGGGAACTACGAGCAGTACTTC.

CDR3 sequence: CASSKELGRAGGNTEAFF. In nucleotides, the CDR3 is TGTGCCAGCAGCAAGGAATTGGGCAGGGCGGGGGGGAACACTGAAGCTTTCTTT. The gene calls are TRBV2 and TRBJ1-1; tentative D call: TRBD1 (5 bases). Germline V gene data show CDR1 as SNHLY and CDR2 as FYNNEI. The CDR3 extends over 18 amino acids. V was clipped by 6 bases and J by 1 base, with 24 bases between them.

The gene calls are TRBV18 and TRBJ1-1, with a tentative D call TRBD1 (5 bases). V lost 0 bases and J lost 4, with 9 bases in between. Germline V gene sequence: CDR1 KGHSH, CDR2 LQKENI. The CDR3 has 14 residues. The chain's CDR3 is CASSPPSGATEAFF. The CDR3 DNA follows: TGTGCCAGCTCACCACCGTCTGGGGCCACTGAAGCTTTCTTT.

The chain links TRBV7-3 to TRBJ1-1; D call uncertain. Trimming removed 5 bases at V and 7 bases at J, with 14 bases between. The CDR3 has 13 amino acids. Germline V gives CDR1 SGHTA, CDR2 FQGTGA. The CDR3 region is CASSPDSGGEAFF. Here the CDR3 DNA reads TGTGCCAGCAGCCCGGATTCCGGCGGTGAAGCTTTCTTT.

This chain links TRBV7-3 with TRBJ2-3, with 9 bases matching TRBD2. Trimming took 4 bases from V and 2 from J; bases not matched to a gene: 10. CDR3 length: 17 residues. Germline V gene data show CDR1 as SGHTA and CDR2 as FQGTGA. The CDR3 region is CASSSQREAVTTDTQYF. CDR3 DNA: TGTGCCAGCAGCTCACAGCGGGAGGCCGTGACCACAGATACGCAGTATTTT.

This chain connects TRBV7-9 to TRBJ2-5; D is unresolved. CDR3 length: 15 amino acids. Germline CDR1 SEHNR, CDR2 FQNEAQ (reference sequence). V lost 1 base to trimming and J lost 5 bases, with 14 bases between them. CDR3 bases: TGTGCCAGCAGCTTAGACCTTTTTGTGGGCGAGACCCAGTACTTC. This sequence encodes CASSLDLFVGETQYF.